The present entry profiles one T cell receptor (beta chain) with its context. Its antigen is still unknown. Those with chemo-refractory metastatic non-small-cell lung cancer were treated with focal radiation combined with CTLA-4 blockade using ipilimumab. Using immunoSEQ multiplex PCR, the repertoire was profiled, and TCRdb retains in-frame clones only, with some absent. The profile shows about 73,000 clones, around 87% of them singletons. This entry is derived from a study of radiotherapy plus CTLA-4 blockade in lung cancer. Study-level background: Among patients, about 20% showed objective responses, and around 30% had disease control. Study-level points and caveats: Clones of tumor-derived TCRs expanded in blood after radiotherapy plus ipilimumab. Reported findings show early blood T cell clone dynamics, with interferon-beta, best predicted response.

The CDR3 consists of 13 residues. Trimming took 2 bases from V and 3 from J, leaving 5 bases between them. Germline CDR1 is MNHNY and CDR2 is SVGAGI (reference sequence). The chain is built from TRBV6-6 and TRBJ1-5; no reliable D call. This specimen was peripheral blood, taken from a patient treated with radiotherapy plus ipilimumab. This TCR was sampled from a human donor with non-small cell lung cancer that progressed on radiotherapy plus ipilimumab. The CDR3 region is CASSYRDNQPQHF. For the CDR3, the DNA is TGTGCCAGCAGTTACAGGGACAATCAGCCCCAGCATTTT.